The rows below give T cell receptor beta chains drawn from one sample of a study of CD8+ T cells in alopecia areata. TCRdb's copy holds only in-frame clones and misses some; the assay was immunoSEQ multiplex PCR. This table holds a few thousand clones, around three fifths found once. The material sequenced was skin, taken between weeks 30 and 35, from a patient treated with tofacitinib. The receptors were sampled from a human donor with alopecia areata. Each CDR3 is given with its conserved first and last residue. Not all rows give a size; the values are once, few, many and, for expanded clones, a class.

TRBV5-1	TRBJ1-4	once	CASSLGQGKEKLFF
TRBV5-5	TRBJ2-1	few	CASSLLREAINEQFF
TRBV7-2	TRBJ1-5	once	CASSLGDAFGNQPQHF
TRBV9	TRBJ2-1	few	CASSLVGGGSHNEQFF
TRBV10-2	TRBJ1-3	-	CASSPDRAGNTIYF
TRBV6-5	TRBJ1-1	few	CASSYSRRGGGTEAFF
TRBV10-1	TRBJ2-3	few	CAITFGRTDTQYF
TRBV2	TRBJ2-7	-	CASIAGYYEQYF
TRBV7-2	TRBJ2-7	-	CASSLRGLATPYEQYF
TRBV18	TRBJ2-1	-	CASSPPGASSYNEQFF
TRBV7-2	TRBJ1-3	-	CASSLVALERVGNTIYF
TRBV19	TRBJ1-3	few	CASGIGTGGSHSGNTIYF
TRBV9	TRBJ2-2	once	CASSARGSTGELFF
TRBV4-2	TRBJ2-1	-	CASSQDLERERFF
TRBV5-5	TRBJ1-5	few	CASSLGMGGGNQPQHF
TRBV18	TRBJ2-7	-	CASSPAGPTTVQYF
TRBV5-6	TRBJ1-1	-	CASRPSGTGGLNTEAFF
TRBV14	TRBJ1-6	-	CASSQYRQGDSPLHF
TRBV2	TRBJ2-3	-	CASSPRLAGDFTDTQYF
TRBV6-5	TRBJ1-2	-	CASSSFVVGGNYGYTF
TRBV5-5	TRBJ2-5	-	CASSLPTSPKETQYF
TRBV7-9	TRBJ2-1	-	CASNRLAGDYNEQFF